This T cell receptor (beta chain) was identified during a study of metastatic and nonmetastatic thyroid tumors. Study details: Peripheral blood and tumor or nodule samples from malignant and benign thyroid patients were compared. Overall study results and limits: Reportedly, malignant thyroid tumors had significantly higher TCR beta diversity than benign nodules, in blood and tumor.

Every patient underwent thyroid surgery untreated. TCRdb re-called clones from the PCR reads using MiXCR. The sample yields roughly 9,700 clones, about 28% seen once. Details on this clone: Its target is not known.

The clonotype originates from a female donor with papillary thyroid cancer or a benign thyroid nodule (not recorded which). Some clones in this sample may be carry-over from other donors' samples. Sequencing was done on a sample of tumor tissue.

CDR3 nucleotide sequence: TGTGCCATCAGGGGGACCCCCGATCAGCAGTTCTTC. This translates into CAIRGTPDQQFF. The V call is TRBV27, the J call TRBJ2-1; 7 bases align to TRBD1. The CDR3 is 12 residues long. Germline V gene lookup returns CDR1 MNHEY and CDR2 SMNVEV (reference sequence). After removal of 10 bases from V and 11 bases from J, the junction contained 11 bases not matched to a gene.